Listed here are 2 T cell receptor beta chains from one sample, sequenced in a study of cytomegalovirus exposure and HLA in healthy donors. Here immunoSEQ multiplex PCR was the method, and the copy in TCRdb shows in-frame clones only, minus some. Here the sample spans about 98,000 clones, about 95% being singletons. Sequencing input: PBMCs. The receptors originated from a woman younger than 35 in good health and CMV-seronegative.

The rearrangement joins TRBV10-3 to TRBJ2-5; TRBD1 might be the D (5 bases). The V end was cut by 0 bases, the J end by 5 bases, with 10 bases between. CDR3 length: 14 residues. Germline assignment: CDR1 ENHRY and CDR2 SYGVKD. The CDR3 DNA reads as TGTGCCATCAGTGAGTCGGCAGGGCTGGAGACCCAGTACTTC. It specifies CAISESAGLETQYF.

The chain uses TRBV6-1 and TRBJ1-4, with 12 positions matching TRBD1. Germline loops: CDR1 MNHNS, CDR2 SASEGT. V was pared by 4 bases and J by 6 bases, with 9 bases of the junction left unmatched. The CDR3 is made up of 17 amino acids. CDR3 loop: CASSVGTGGALHEKLFF. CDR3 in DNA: TGTGCCAGCAGTGTAGGGACAGGGGGCGCTTTGCATGAAAAACTGTTTTTT.